Listed below are T cell receptor beta chains from one sample, sequenced in a study of CD8+CD57+ T cells in acquired aplastic anemia. In TCRdb, the reads were re-called with MiXCR into one record per CDR3 protein. Of 150,000 to 200,000 distinct CDR3 sequences listed, over 55% are singletons. Specimen: sorted CD4+, CD8+, or CD8+CD57+ T cells (not recorded which) from PBMCs. These receptors came from a human donor with aplastic anemia. Each CDR3 is given with its conserved first and last residue. The order of the fields is D gene, clone size, V gene, J gene, CDR3 protein, CDR3 DNA. The D gene is left open where the match is weak. Only some rows state a clone size, as once, few, many or a class for expanded clones.

>TRBD2|NA|TRBV20-1|TRBJ2-3
CSADGTSDSTDTQYF
TGCAGTGCGGACGGGACTAGCGATAGCACAGATACGCAGTATTTT
>NA|NA|TRBV7-2|TRBJ2-6
CASSLRAGTGANVLTF
TGTGCCAGCAGCTTAAGGGCAGGGACAGGGGCCAACGTCCTGACTTTC
>NA|once|TRBV7-9|TRBJ2-7
CASSLLGGPPSYEQYF
TGTGCCAGCAGCTTATTGGGGGGGCCCCCCTCCTACGAGCAGTACTTC
>TRBD2|few|TRBV15|TRBJ2-7
CATSRRPSLAGVYEQYF
TGTGCCACCAGCAGACGACCCTCACTAGCGGGAGTTTACGAGCAGTACTTC
>NA|NA|TRBV5-1|TRBJ2-7
CASSLAGRDYEQYF
TGCGCCAGCAGCTTGGCGGGCAGGGACTACGAGCAGTACTTC
>TRBD1|once|TRBV29-1|TRBJ2-1
CSVHLTGGNYNEQFF
TGCAGCGTCCATCTGACAGGGGGAAATTACAATGAGCAGTTCTTC
>NA|NA|TRBV27|TRBJ1-2
CASSWGRNYGYTF
TGTGCCAGCAGTTGGGGCAGAAACTATGGCTACACCTTC
>NA|NA|TRBV19|TRBJ1-4
CASSIGGGGEKLFF
TGTGCCAGTAGTATAGGGGGTGGAGGTGAAAAACTGTTTTTT
>NA|NA|TRBV28|TRBJ2-5
CASSLFGGLAGGETQYF
TGTGCCAGCAGTTTATTCGGGGGGCTGGCGGGTGGAGAGACCCAGTACTTC
>NA|NA|TRBV19|TRBJ2-3
CASTPPTRDTQYF
TGTGCCAGTACCCCCCCAACGAGGGATACGCAGTATTTT
>NA|NA|TRBV25-1|TRBJ1-5
CASSGAGRGNQPQHF
TGTGCCAGCAGTGGGGCAGGGCGAGGCAATCAGCCCCAGCATTTT
>NA|NA|TRBV7-6|TRBJ2-7
CASSLDGGWEQYF
TGTGCCAGCAGCTTAGACGGAGGATGGGAGCAGTACTTC
>TRBD1|NA|TRBV29-1|TRBJ2-7
CSATVRSGTGEQYF
TGCAGCGCTACCGTCCGCTCCGGGACAGGGGAACAGTACTTC
>NA|NA|TRBV24-1|TRBJ2-1
CATSDLKRGDNEQFF
TGTGCCACCAGTGATTTAAAGAGGGGTGACAATGAGCAGTTCTTC
>NA|once|TRBV5-4|TRBJ1-2
CASSIQTVNYGYTF
TGTGCCAGCAGCATCCAGACGGTTAACTATGGCTACACCTTC
>NA|NA|TRBV19|TRBJ2-7
CASSPRDGSTDEQYF
TGTGCCAGTAGTCCGAGGGACGGGTCAACGGACGAGCAGTACTTC
>NA|NA|TRBV7-2|TRBJ2-1
CASSLVRVTEQFF
TGTGCCAGCAGCTTAGTAAGGGTTACCGAGCAGTTCTTC
>NA|NA|TRBV5-1|TRBJ1-1
CASSPPGNTEAFF
TGCGCCAGCAGCCCACCCGGGAACACTGAAGCTTTCTTT
>NA|NA|TRBV20-1|TRBJ2-7
CSARVLGYSYEQYF
TGCAGTGCTAGAGTACTAGGGTACTCCTACGAGCAGTACTTC
>NA|NA|TRBV7-9|TRBJ2-7
CASSLGRGLTGEQYF
TGTGCCAGCAGCTTGGGACGGGGGCTCACCGGCGAGCAGTACTTC